This entry concerns a single T cell receptor (beta chain). The antigen it recognizes is unknown. Base qualities are not provided; no much larger clone lies one nucleotide away. Genomic DNA was isolated from the sorted cells so that the TCRbeta CDR3 region could be sequenced. The immunoSEQ Assay was used to sequence the TCRbeta CDR3 regions. The immuneACCESS repertoire file appears here via TCRdb, limited to in-frame rearrangements. These files lack a portion of the clones; in checked studies, under half of the deficit traces to unresolved V genes, and the cause of the others is not known. Present in this sample are 92,000 or so clones, 80% to 90% of which were seen just once. The top ten hold 7.4% of the sample. V is pared back by 5 bases and J by 9 bases, with 10 bases lying between the germline termini. From a lookup of the germline V gene, CDR1 and CDR2 are SGHTA and FQGNSA. CDR3 length: 12 amino acids, cysteine to phenylalanine. Here the CDR3 DNA is all that survives: 36 bases in frame from base 1.

The trial excluded patients who had a history of autoimmune disease or who were on systemic immunosuppression. Peripheral blood for TCR sequencing was drawn from every dose cohort at baseline, at cycle 4 day 1 and at cycle 7 day 1. Samples were obtained from an open-label, multicenter, first-in-human phase I dose-escalation trial of ivuxolimab. The trial enrolled adults with locally advanced or metastatic head and neck squamous cell, hepatocellular, melanoma or renal cell carcinoma. Before TCR sequencing, CD4+ T cells and CD8+ T cells from peripheral blood were sorted into separate populations. This record belongs to a study of OX40 agonist ivuxolimab in advanced cancers. For the study in its entirety: Ivuxolimab was a fully human IgG2 agonistic monoclonal antibody targeting the costimulatory receptor OX40 (CD134). Intravenous ivuxolimab was administered to patients every 2 weeks at six dose levels: 0.01, 0.1, 0.3, 1.5, 3 and 10 mg/kg. Among the 50 to 55 dose-escalation patients, approximately 20 had hepatocellular carcinoma, approximately 15 melanoma, 9 renal cell carcinoma and 9 head and neck cancer. In the dose-escalation cohort, more than 80% of patients were male, and the mean age was approximately 60 years with a range of roughly 23 to 79. Prior anti-PD-1, anti-PD-L1 or anti-CTLA-4 therapy was permitted, and checkpoint inhibitors had been received by less than 45% of dose-escalation patients. Partial responses were achieved by three dose-escalation patients, of whom one had hepatocellular carcinoma and two had cutaneous melanoma. The purpose of peripheral TCRbeta sequencing was to test whether ivuxolimab changed TCR sequence diversity and led to clonal T-cell expansion. The paper covers the monotherapy dose-escalation part of the phase I ivuxolimab trial, which included N = 52 patients. The research as a whole found: At doses of 0.1 to 3.0 mg/kg, clonal expansion of both CD4+ and CD8+ blood T cells was observed from baseline to week 6. Low levels of normalized T-cell clonal expansion were also seen in some patients who did not respond. After ivuxolimab, expanded clones were on average more numerous among CD8+ T cells than among CD4+ T cells. In the 0.1-3.0 mg/kg groups, partial responders had among the lowest normalized peripheral clonal expansion, particularly in CD8+ T cells. Which antigens the clonally expanded peripheral T cells were specific for was not determined.

The chain couples TRBV7-2 to TRBJ2-2; TRBD2 might be the D gene, on 5 matching bases. The origin of this receptor is an adult with an advanced solid tumor such as melanoma, head and neck, liver or kidney cancer. The specimen comprised CD4+ or CD8+ T cells sorted from blood, sampled in a trial of the OX40 agonist ivuxolimab. The DNA sequence reads TGTGCCAGCAGCAGAATGGACTGGGAGCTGTTTTTT. This codes for CASSRMDWELFF.